The present entry profiles one T cell receptor (beta chain) with its context. The antigen is not known. The sample belongs to a study of T cell responses to AZD1222 COVID-19 vaccine. Measured with immunoSEQ multiplex PCR; TCRdb has only the in-frame clones, and not every one. The repertoire holds around 150,000 clones, around 84% seen once, with approximately 4% in the top ten. Study-wide results and limits: CD4 TCRs linked to vaccination spanned spike, dominating at 160-218 and 743-854. At baseline, just a handful of AZD1222 recipients tested seropositive. Increased Spike-specific TCR breadth and depth were observed after two AZD1222 doses.

The CDR3 is 14 amino acids. Germline trimming cut 4 bases from V and 6 bases from J; bases unmatched to any gene: 4. Germline assignment: CDR1 SEHNR and CDR2 FQNEAQ (reference sequence). The sample here was peripheral blood, taken on day 0 of AZD1222 vaccination. This sequence was found in an adult in good health. V gene TRBV7-9 combines with J gene TRBJ2-1; 9 nucleotides line up with TRBD1. The CDR3 region is CASSSGQGGNEQFF. The CDR3 DNA is TGTGCCAGCAGCTCGGGACAGGGTGGCAATGAGCAGTTCTTC.